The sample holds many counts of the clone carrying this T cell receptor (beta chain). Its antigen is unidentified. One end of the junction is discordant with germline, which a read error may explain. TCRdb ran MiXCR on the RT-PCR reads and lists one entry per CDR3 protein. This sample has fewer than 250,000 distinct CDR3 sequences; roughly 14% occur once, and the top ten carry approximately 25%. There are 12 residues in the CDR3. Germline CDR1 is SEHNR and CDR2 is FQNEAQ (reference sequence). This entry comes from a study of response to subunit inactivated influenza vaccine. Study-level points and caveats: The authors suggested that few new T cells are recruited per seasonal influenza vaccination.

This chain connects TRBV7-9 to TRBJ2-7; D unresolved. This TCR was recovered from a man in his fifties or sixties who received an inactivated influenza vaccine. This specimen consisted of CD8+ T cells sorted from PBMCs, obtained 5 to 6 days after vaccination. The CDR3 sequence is CASSLGPNEQYF. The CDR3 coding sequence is TGTGCCAGCAGCTTAGGGCCAAACGAACAGTACTTC.